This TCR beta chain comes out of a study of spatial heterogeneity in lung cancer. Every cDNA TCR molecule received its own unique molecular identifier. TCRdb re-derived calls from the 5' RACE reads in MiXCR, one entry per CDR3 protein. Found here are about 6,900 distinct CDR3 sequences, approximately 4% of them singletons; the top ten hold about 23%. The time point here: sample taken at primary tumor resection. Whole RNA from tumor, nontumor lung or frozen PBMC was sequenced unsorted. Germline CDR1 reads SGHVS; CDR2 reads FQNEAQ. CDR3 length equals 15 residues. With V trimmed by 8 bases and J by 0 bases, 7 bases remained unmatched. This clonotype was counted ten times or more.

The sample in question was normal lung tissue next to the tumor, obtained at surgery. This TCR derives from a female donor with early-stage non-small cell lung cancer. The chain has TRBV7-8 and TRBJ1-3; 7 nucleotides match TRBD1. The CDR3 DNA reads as TGTGCCAGCGGACCGGGACAGCTCTCTGGAAACACCATATATTTT. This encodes CASGPGQLSGNTIYF.